This TCR beta chain was recorded in a study of persistence of HIV-infected CD4 T cells. Study-wide background: Isolated cells were CMV- and HIV-1 Gag-responding CD4+ T cells. Findings and caveats of the study: Antigen-responding cells were enriched for degenerate expanded CDR3beta sequences.

The libraries were made with immunoSEQ version 4 in survey mode. Template was genomic DNA at around 9.7 ng/uL, with up to about 1 ug used per sample. Method: immunoSEQ multiplex PCR; TCRdb's copy keeps in-frame clones and lacks some. Among tens of thousands of clones, 65% to 75% were seen once, and the ten largest hold under 2%. Comments on this clone: Its antigen is undetermined.

Cells were stimulated with overlapping HIV-1 Gag 15-mer peptides. Memory cells lacking CD40L and CD69 with high CD45RO were sorted. The CDR3 runs 11 residues. Trimming took off 7 bases at V and 9 bases at J, with 11 bases between the two ends. The clonotype comes from an adult man with HIV who was CMV-seropositive. The sample here was CD4+ T cells sorted from PBMCs after approximately 19-hour stimulation, taken from a patient who received antiretroviral therapy. The chain is built from TRBV12-3 or TRBV12-4 and TRBJ2-3; D is undetermined. The CDR3 nucleotides are TGTGCCAGCACCATCCTCGGGACGCAGTATTTT. Amino acid sequence: CASTILGTQYF.